This passage covers 19 T cell receptor beta chains from one sample sequenced in a study of T cells in Graves' hyperthyroidism and ophthalmopathy. Amplification of TCR beta CDR3 regions was performed using RNA transcripts as template. HTBI primers were the set used in a first-round RT-PCR of the TCR CDR3. TCRdb used MiXCR to reprocess the multiplex PCR reads, holding one entry per CDR3 protein. The sample records almost 50,000 distinct CDR3 sequences, roughly half being singletons. Sequenced material: peripheral blood or thyroid tissue (not recorded which). These receptors originate from a man in his late teens or twenties with Graves' hyperthyroidism.

This clonotype was picked up many times. The chain has TRBV7-2 and TRBJ2-2; D could derive from TRBD1 or TRBD2 (6 bases each). Germline V gene lookup returns CDR1 SGHTA and CDR2 FQGNSA. Between the trimmed V and J ends, which lost 2 bases and 5 bases, there was a span of 15 bases. CDR3 length: 16 amino acids. The CDR3, as DNA: TGTGCCAGCAGCTTAAGTGGAGGGGGGAGGACCGGGGAGCTGTTTTTT. Protein product: CASSLSGGGRTGELFF.

The chain links TRBV7-2 to TRBJ2-5; 13 bases line up with TRBD2. This CDR3 region has 17 residues. Per the germline V gene, CDR1 is SGHTA and CDR2 is FQGNSA. The V segment lost 5 bases and the J segment 2 bases; nucleotides outside the gene matches: 8. The CDR3 here is CASSLGLAGETQETQYF. The CDR3, as DNA: TGTGCCAGCAGCCTTGGACTAGCGGGAGAGACTCAAGAGACCCAGTACTTC.

Only one count was recorded for this clonotype. The chain links TRBV7-9 to TRBJ2-7, with 7 bases fitting TRBD2. Per germline, CDR1 SEHNR and CDR2 FQNEAQ (reference sequence). The CDR3 consists of 14 residues. J lost 3 bases, V lost 5 bases, and 7 bases had no gene match. As DNA, the CDR3 is TGTGCCAGCAGCGACGGACTAGGAGACTACGAGCAGTACTTC. Translating it yields CASSDGLGDYEQYF.

This chain connects TRBV15 to TRBJ1-2; maybe TRBD1 (6 bases). The CDR3 covers 13 residues. Germline assignment: CDR1 LNHNV and CDR2 YYDKDF (reference sequence). V was pared by 7 bases and J by 5 bases, with 14 bases between. This chain's CDR3 is CATTRDIGYGYTF. In DNA form, the CDR3 reads TGTGCCACCACTAGGGACATCGGATATGGCTACACCTTC.

This chain joins TRBV10-3 and TRBJ1-5, with 9 bases lining up with TRBD1. CDR3 length equals 15 residues. CDR1 and CDR2 from the germline V gene are ENHRY and SYGVKD. The V and J ends lost 10 bases and 6 bases, in that order; junction bases with no gene match: 13. The CDR3 here is CATSPGQGRFQPQHF. The CDR3 nucleotides read TGTGCCACCAGCCCGGGACAGGGAAGATTTCAGCCCCAGCATTTT.

The chain couples TRBV15 to TRBJ1-1; D is possibly TRBD1 (5 bases). Germline V gives CDR1 LNHNV, CDR2 YYDKDF (reference sequence). This CDR3 contains 13 residues. V was trimmed by 3 bases and J by 6 bases, leaving 11 bases between them. The CDR3 loop is CATSSEGISEAFF. The CDR3 DNA follows: TGTGCCACCAGCAGTGAGGGGATATCTGAAGCTTTCTTT.

This clonotype was counted ten times or more. The chain links TRBV20-1 to TRBJ1-1; unclear D gene. The CDR3 has 15 residues. V shed 0 bases and J shed 1 base, with 12 bases lying between them. Germline CDR1 and CDR2: DFQATT and SNEGSKA (reference sequence). The CDR3 region has the DNA TGCAGTGCTAGAGACGGGATGGGTGGGAACACTGAAGCTTTCTTT. Its protein is CSARDGMGGNTEAFF.

This clonotype was seen many times. The gene calls are TRBV6-5 and TRBJ2-7; 8 positions match TRBD2. The CDR3 totals 17 residues. The junction had 15 bases not matched to a gene; V was cut back by 5 bases and J by 3 bases. Germline CDR1 and CDR2: MNHEY and SVGAGI. CDR3 sequence: CASSPPGGGAGSYEQYF. CDR3 DNA: TGTGCCAGCAGTCCCCCGGGAGGGGGAGCCGGGAGCTACGAGCAGTACTTC.

The rearrangement links TRBV9 to TRBJ1-2, with TRBD1 matching over 9 bases. CDR1 and CDR2 (germline): SGDLS, YYNGEE. After removal of 7 bases from V and 6 bases from J, the junction contained 10 bases not matched to a gene. This CDR3 has 14 residues. The CDR3 is CASGGTGTGHGYTF. The DNA for the CDR3 is TGTGCCAGCGGAGGGACCGGGACAGGGCATGGCTACACCTTC.

A word on this clonotype: Because it lacks the conserved phenylalanine or tryptophan at the end, this CDR3 is likely a read error. The chain carries TRBV7-2 and TRBJ1-5, with a possible D match to TRBD1 (6 bases). The V gene's germline CDR1 is SGHTA and CDR2 FQGNSA. The CDR3 has 15 amino acids. CDR3 DNA: TGTGCCAGCAGCTTAACCACGCAGGGGAATCCGCCCCAGCATCTT. This codes for CASSLTTQGNPPQHL.

The rearrangement links TRBV5-4 to TRBJ1-6; the D gene is possibly TRBD1 (5 bases). This CDR3 contains 15 residues. Trimming pared 1 base from V and 7 bases from J, leaving 12 bases between. Germline V gives CDR1 SGHNT, CDR2 YYREEE (reference sequence). CDR3 amino acids: CASSLQLGLNSPLHF. DNA for the CDR3: TGTGCCAGCAGCTTGCAGCTGGGACTAAATTCACCCCTCCACTTT.

The rearrangement uses TRBV2 and TRBJ2-7; D is ambiguous. This CDR3 region has 13 residues. V gave up 1 base and J gave up 7 bases, with 11 bases separating them. Germline V gene data show CDR1 as SNHLY and CDR2 as FYNNEI. The CDR3 here is CASSEVAAQEQYF. In DNA form, the CDR3 reads TGTGCCAGCAGTGAAGTGGCGGCCCAGGAGCAGTACTTC.

The chain couples TRBV20-1 to TRBJ1-5; 10 nucleotides align to TRBD1. V shed 6 bases, J shed 13 bases, and the junction held 12 bases outside the gene matches. This CDR3 comprises 13 residues. The germline V gene has CDR1 DFQATT and CDR2 SNEGSKA (reference sequence). DNA for the CDR3: TGCAGTGCCGGGACAGGGGAAAGTAGCAATCAGCATTTT. Protein sequence: CSAGTGESSNQHF.

This clonotype was seen repeatedly, ten times or more. The V gene is TRBV20-1, the J gene TRBJ1-5; D may be TRBD1 (6 bases). V lost 3 bases, J lost 0 bases, and 12 bases lay in between. Germline values: CDR1 DFQATT, CDR2 SNEGSKA (reference sequence). The CDR3 has 15 amino acids. This CDR3 is CSASRGGNSNQPQHF. The CDR3 DNA reads TGCAGTGCTAGCCGGGGGGGCAATAGCAATCAGCCCCAGCATTTT.

The genes are TRBV7-2 and TRBJ2-7; D is undetermined. Germline V gives CDR1 SGHTA, CDR2 FQGNSA. Trimming took off 8 bases at V and 6 bases at J, with 14 bases between the two ends. The CDR3 has 12 residues. CDR3 coding DNA: TGTGCCAGCGGCCCAAGACGAAGCGAGCAGTACTTC. It translates to CASGPRRSEQYF.

This clonotype was seen ten or more times. This chain connects TRBV29-1 to TRBJ2-5; 15 nucleotides agree with TRBD2. Trimming removed 6 bases from V and 5 bases from J; junction bases left unmatched: 7. CDR3 size: 15 residues. Germline lookup yields CDR1 SQVTM and CDR2 ANQGSEA. The CDR3 reads CSVRPGTSGRETQYF. CDR3 sequence (DNA): TGCAGCGTGAGGCCCGGGACTAGCGGGAGGGAGACCCAGTACTTC.

This clonotype was observed a single time. The genes are TRBV20-1 and TRBJ1-1; the match to TRBD1 covers 7 bases. The germline CDR1 and CDR2 sequences are DFQATT and SNEGSKA (reference sequence). The CDR3 extends over 14 amino acids. V was clipped by 6 bases and J by 1 base; unmatched bases: 8. The DNA of the CDR3 is TGCAGTGCGGAAGCCGGGACAGAGAACACTGAAGCTTTCTTT. It specifies CSAEAGTENTEAFF.

This clonotype was seen more than once but under ten times. J is TRBJ1-5 and V is TRBV20-1, with TRBD1 as a possible D gene (5 bases). Deletions cut 6 bases from V and 0 bases from J, with 12 bases between. Germline CDR1 is DFQATT and CDR2 is SNEGSKA (reference sequence). The CDR3 length is 14 residues. The CDR3 reads CSAEPGRSNQPQHF. For the CDR3, the DNA is TGCAGTGCGGAACCGGGACGTAGCAATCAGCCCCAGCATTTT.

This clonotype was picked up many times. The chain is built from TRBV6-2 or TRBV6-3 and TRBJ2-7; possibly TRBD2 for D (6 bases). The CDR3 spans 14 residues. Germline-derived CDR1 and CDR2 are MNHEY and SVGEGT. With 6 bases removed from V and 2 bases from J, the gap between germline ends came to 14 bases. The CDR3 nucleotides are TGTGCCAGCAGCCGAGACGGGGGTACCTACGAGCAGTACTTC. Protein sequence: CASSRDGGTYEQYF.